The 23 T cell receptor beta chains given below trace back to one sample, sequenced in a study of blood T cell repertoires in COVID-19. Generated by immunoSEQ multiplex PCR, the TCRdb table keeps only in-frame clones and is missing some. The profile shows about 250,000 clones, roughly four fifths of them singletons. The specimen sequenced was peripheral blood. Every receptor here comes from a woman in her seventies with acute or convalescent COVID-19.

The chain recombines TRBV7-9 with TRBJ2-3; D might be TRBD2 (5 bases). There are 15 residues in the CDR3. The germline V gene has CDR1 SEHNR and CDR2 FQNEAQ (reference sequence). V was cut by 4 bases and J by 4 bases, with 15 bases left in between. CDR3 loop: CASSSLAPSPDTQYF. CDR3 in DNA: TGTGCCAGCAGCTCTCTAGCCCCCAGCCCAGATACGCAGTATTTT.

This clone has a single count. This chain connects TRBV19 to TRBJ2-7, with 9 nucleotides matching TRBD2. V trimming: 5 bases; J trimming: 0 bases; junction bases outside the gene matches: 8. Germline loops: CDR1 LNHDA, CDR2 SQIVND (reference sequence). There are 16 residues in the CDR3. In DNA, the CDR3 is TGTGCCAGTAGTCTGAGCCCTAGCGGGGTCTCCTACGAGCAGTACTTC. It codes for CASSLSPSGVSYEQYF.

The chain combines TRBV9 with TRBJ1-6, with a tentative D call TRBD1 (6 bases). Trimming shortened V by 0 bases and J by 7 bases, and 11 bases separated the two germline ends. This CDR3 spans 15 amino acids. Germline V gives CDR1 SGDLS, CDR2 YYNGEE. CDR3 sequence reads: CASSVVGGGNSPLHF. CDR3 nucleotides: TGTGCCAGCAGCGTAGTAGGGGGTGGGAATTCACCCCTCCACTTT.

The chain employs TRBV5-1 and TRBJ1-1, with TRBD1 identical over 7 bases. Germline V CDR1 and CDR2: SGHRS, YFSETQ. V shed 0 bases, J shed 4 bases, and the junction held 6 bases outside the gene matches. The CDR3 totals 15 residues. In DNA form, the CDR3 reads TGCGCCAGCAGCTTGGCACAGGGGCTTGTCACTGAAGCTTTCTTT. This codes for CASSLAQGLVTEAFF.

The chain employs TRBV21-1 and TRBJ1-6; TRBD1 is taken as the D call from the table, unchecked against the DNA. TRBV21-1 is listed as a pseudogene. The CDR3 is 16 residues long. CDR3 loop: CASTISLGQGTSPLHF. In DNA form, the CDR3 reads TGTGCCAGCACCATCTCCCTCGGACAGGGTACTTCACCCCTCCACTTT.

This clone was seen only a few times. The V and J genes are TRBV4-3 and TRBJ1-2; D is undetermined. The ends were cut back, 0 bases at V and 4 bases at J, with 6 bases in the middle. CDR1 is LGHNA, CDR2 YSLEER, per germline. The CDR3 loop spans 13 amino acids. In nucleotides, the CDR3 is TGCGCCAGCAGCCAAGATCGGTCCTATGGCTACACCTTC. It codes for CASSQDRSYGYTF.

This chain joins TRBV7-2 and TRBJ2-7; 10 bases fit TRBD1. Germline-derived CDR1 and CDR2 are SGHTA and FQGNSA. J gave up 5 bases and V 5 bases, and 6 bases lay outside the gene matches. The CDR3 spans 14 residues. The CDR3: CASSIDRGRDEQYF. The CDR3 DNA is TGTGCCAGCAGCATTGACAGGGGGCGCGACGAGCAGTACTTC. Filled out from reference TRBV7-2 and TRBJ2-7, the complete variable domain reads GAGVSQSPSNKVTEKGKDVELRCDPISGHTALYWYRQSLGQGLEFLIYFQGNSAPDKSGLPSDRFSAERTGGSVSTLTIQRTQQEDSAVYLCASSIDRGRDEQYFGPGTRLTVT.

V and J are TRBV18 and TRBJ1-5, with TRBD1 as a possible D gene (5 bases). The CDR3 contains 16 residues. The germline V gene encodes CDR1 KGHSH and CDR2 LQKENI. V lost 5 bases, J lost 7 bases, and 21 bases lay in between. The CDR3 region is CASSSTGRASRQPQHF. Written as DNA, the CDR3 is TGTGCCAGCTCATCCACCGGCAGGGCTTCAAGGCAGCCCCAGCATTTT.

V usage is TRBV11-2 and J usage is TRBJ1-2; TRBD1 matches 7 bases. CDR3 length equals 17 residues. Germline values: CDR1 SGHAT, CDR2 FQNNGV. The ends lost 1 base at V and 7 bases at J; junction bases unmatched: 15. In nucleotides, the CDR3 is TGTGCCAGCAGCTTAGGAGGCCCGAGGGGGCAGATAGGTGGCTACACCTTC. Its translation is CASSLGGPRGQIGGYTF.

This clone was seen only once. The V and J genes are TRBV10-1 and TRBJ2-3; the match to TRBD1 covers 11 bases. The length of the CDR3 is 14 residues. V gave up 2 bases and J gave up 8 bases; unmatched junction bases: 3. Germline CDR1 and CDR2: WNHNN and SYGVQD (reference sequence). The CDR3 spells CASSERTGGGTQYF. In DNA, the CDR3 is TGCGCCAGCAGTGAGCGGACAGGGGGCGGTACGCAGTATTTT.

J is TRBJ1-5 and V is TRBV6-5, with a tentative D call TRBD1 (6 bases). This CDR3 region has 14 residues. From germline, CDR1 is MNHEY and CDR2 SVGAGI. V was trimmed by 7 bases and J by 6 bases, leaving 16 bases between them. The CDR3 DNA is TGTGCCAGCATAGGTAACAGGGCGCGTCAGCCCCAGCATTTT. It specifies CASIGNRARQPQHF.

This clone was detected ten times or more. The chain couples TRBV5-1 to TRBJ2-5, with 9 bases matching TRBD2. V trimming: 1 base; J trimming: 2 bases; junction bases outside the gene matches: 6. This CDR3 comprises 16 residues. Per the germline V gene, CDR1 is SGHRS and CDR2 is YFSETQ. CDR3 nucleotides: TGCGCCAGCAGCTTGAGGCCTAGCGGGACGCAAGAGACCCAGTACTTC. As protein: CASSLRPSGTQETQYF.

J is TRBJ2-5 and V is TRBV14, with a possible D match to TRBD2 (5 bases). The CDR3 is 15 amino acids. V was pared by 6 bases and J by 2 bases, with 16 bases between. CDR1 and CDR2 (germline): SGHDN, FVKESK. The DNA of the CDR3 is TGTGCCAGCAGTCACGCGAGTGGCGGGCAAGAGACCCAGTACTTC. It translates to CASSHASGGQETQYF. Full variable domain (rest looked up from reference TRBV14 and TRBJ2-5): EAGVTQFPSHSVIEKGQTVTLRCDPISGHDNLYWYRRVMGKEIKFLLHFVKESKQDESGMPNNRFLAERTGGTYSTLKVQPAELEDSGVYFCASSHASGGQETQYFGPGTRLLVL.

This clone was detected a few times. The chain links TRBV5-4 to TRBJ1-1, with D tentatively TRBD1 (6 bases). The CDR3 runs 15 residues. CDR1 and CDR2 (germline): SGHNT, YYREEE (reference sequence). V gave up 4 bases and J gave up 3 bases, with 16 bases separating them. In nucleotides, the CDR3 is TGTGCCAGCAGCGGGGGGGGGCCCCGGTACACTGAAGCTTTCTTT. This codes for CASSGGGPRYTEAFF. The variable domain in full, completed from reference TRBV5-4 and TRBJ1-1, reads ETGVTQSPTHLIKTRGQQVTLRCSSQSGHNTVSWYQQALGQGPQFIFQYYREEENGRGNFPPRFSGLQFPNYSSELNVNALELDDSALYLCASSGGGPRYTEAFFGQGTRLTVV.

The rearrangement uses TRBV5-6 and TRBJ2-1; a possible D gene is TRBD2 (5 bases). Trimming stripped 3 bases from V and 8 bases from J, with 6 bases between. CDR3 size: 11 residues. Germline V lookup: CDR1 SGHDT, CDR2 YYEEEE. CDR3 residues: CASSWRDEQFF. CDR3 nucleotides: TGTGCCAGCAGCTGGCGGGATGAGCAGTTCTTC. Drawing the rest from reference TRBV5-6 and TRBJ2-1, the complete variable domain is DAGVTQSPTHLIKTRGQQVTLRCSPKSGHDTVSWYQQALGQGPQFIFQYYEEEERQRGNFPDRFSGHQFPNYSSELNVNALLLGDSALYLCASSWRDEQFFGPGTRLTVL.

The V gene is TRBV6-2 or TRBV6-3, the J gene TRBJ1-1; no firm D call. V was pared by 3 bases and J by 1 base, with 9 bases between. Germline V gene sequence: CDR1 MNHEY, CDR2 SVGEGT. The CDR3 sequence is 14 residues long. This CDR3 is CASSYPPGNTEAFF. The CDR3 DNA reads TGTGCCAGCAGTTATCCCCCGGGGAACACTGAAGCTTTCTTT.

This chain connects TRBV28 to TRBJ1-2; TRBD1 aligns across 8 bases. CDR3 length: 14 amino acids. Trimming cost V 5 bases and J 3 bases; bases outside gene matches: 5. The germline V gene encodes CDR1 MDHEN and CDR2 SYDVKM. DNA for the CDR3: TGTGCCAGCAGTCGGACAGGGTGGGACTATGGCTACACCTTC. Translating gives CASSRTGWDYGYTF.

The chain couples TRBV5-5 to TRBJ2-7; D is unclear. Per the germline V gene, CDR1 is SGHKS and CDR2 is YYEKEE (reference sequence). CDR3 length: 15 amino acids. V was clipped by 0 bases and J by 6 bases, with 16 bases between them. CDR3 DNA: TGTGCCAGCAGCTTGGCGTCAGGTCTTCAAGGCGAGCAGTACTTC. This encodes CASSLASGLQGEQYF.

The chain employs TRBV7-2 and TRBJ2-2, with 11 bases aligning to TRBD1. This CDR3 contains 15 residues. Germline-derived CDR1 and CDR2 are SGHTA and FQGNSA. V lost 5 bases, J lost 6 bases, and 5 bases stayed unmatched. The CDR3 spells CASSPGQGASGELFF. CDR3 DNA: TGTGCCAGCAGCCCCGGACAGGGGGCGTCCGGGGAGCTGTTTTTT.

This chain uses TRBV11-3 with TRBJ2-2; D is unclear. The CDR3 has 15 residues. V was trimmed by 5 bases and J by 0 bases, leaving 10 bases between them. CDR1 and CDR2 (germline): SGHNT, YENEEA. In DNA form, the CDR3 reads TGTGCCAGCAGCCGAGGTGCAGCGAACACCGGGGAGCTGTTTTTT. Protein sequence: CASSRGAANTGELFF.

The chain is built from TRBV15 and TRBJ2-7; 7 positions agree with TRBD1. Losses at the gene ends were 1 base for V and 2 bases for J; bases not matched to a gene: 20. From germline, CDR1 is LNHNV and CDR2 YYDKDF (reference sequence). This CDR3 has 20 amino acids. The DNA for the CDR3 is TGTGCCACCAGCAGAGGGGTAGGGGGACAGCCGATTCTTAGCCCCTACGAGCAGTACTTC. Amino acid sequence: CATSRGVGGQPILSPYEQYF. The whole variable domain, remainder taken from reference TRBV15 and TRBJ2-7, is DAMVIQNPRYQVTQFGKPVTLSCSQTLNHNVMYWYQQKSSQAPKLLFHYYDKDFNNEADTPDNFQSRRPNTSFCFLDIRSPGLGDTAMYLCATSRGVGGQPILSPYEQYFGPGTRLTVT.

This chain links TRBV3-1 (or the pseudogene TRBV3-2) with TRBJ2-1; TRBD2 matches 7 bases. V gave up 4 bases and J gave up 4 bases; unmatched junction bases: 7. This CDR3 comprises 15 residues. Germline V lookup: CDR1 LGHDT, CDR2 YNNKEL (reference sequence). CDR3 sequence reads: CASSPERGGYNEQFF. The CDR3 DNA follows: TGTGCCAGCAGCCCGGAACGCGGGGGTTACAATGAGCAGTTCTTC.

At least ten counts were recorded for this clone. The chain couples TRBV19 to TRBJ1-6; possibly TRBD1 for D (5 bases). Between the trimmed V and J ends, which lost 9 bases and 0 bases, there was a span of 12 bases. CDR3 length: 15 amino acids. Germline loops: CDR1 LNHDA, CDR2 SQIVND (reference sequence). The CDR3 nucleotides are TGTGCCAGCTCGTACAGGAGCTCCTATAATTCACCCCTCCACTTT. It codes for CASSYRSSYNSPLHF. The variable domain in full, with the rest retrieved from reference TRBV19 and TRBJ1-6, is DGGITQSPKYLFRKEGQNVTLSCEQNLNHDAMYWYRQDPGQGLRLIYYSQIVNDFQKGDIAEGYSVSREKKESFPLTVTSAQKNPTAFYLCASSYRSSYNSPLHFGNGTRLTVT.